The 20 T cell receptor beta chains listed next were all sequenced from one sample in a study of blood T cell repertoires in COVID-19. Clones were sequenced by immunoSEQ multiplex PCR, and TCRdb holds only the in-frame ones, with some missing. The sample has 200,000 to 300,000 clones; roughly 86% are singletons. Specimen: peripheral blood. The receptor set was obtained from a woman between 25 and 40 years old who had recovered from COVID-19.

The chain joins TRBV7-3 to TRBJ2-1, with a possible D match to TRBD2 (6 bases). Trimming removed 5 bases at V and 7 bases at J, with 12 bases between. CDR1 and CDR2 (germline): SGHTA, FQGTGA. This CDR3 spans 13 amino acids. The CDR3 here is CASSPPTRNEQFF. DNA of the CDR3: TGTGCCAGCAGCCCGCCGACTAGAAATGAGCAGTTCTTC.

The chain links TRBV4-3 to TRBJ1-2, with D possibly matching TRBD1 (5 bases). The CDR3 covers 18 residues. V was shortened by 0 bases and J by 4 bases, with 21 bases between the two germline ends. CDR1 is LGHNA and CDR2 is YSLEER in the germline V gene. The CDR3: CASSQDFTGAMNLYGYTF. CDR3 sequence (DNA): TGCGCCAGCAGCCAAGACTTCACAGGAGCTATGAACCTCTATGGCTACACCTTC.

The gene calls are TRBV7-9 and TRBJ2-3; 13 bases line up with TRBD2. CDR1 and CDR2 from the germline V gene are SEHNR and FQNEAQ (reference sequence). The CDR3 consists of 17 residues. The junction had 8 bases not matched to a gene; V was cut back by 6 bases and J by 2 bases. The CDR3 reads CASSYRTSGGNTDTQYF. As DNA, the CDR3 is TGTGCCAGCAGTTATAGGACTAGCGGGGGTAACACAGATACGCAGTATTTT.

The sample holds one count of this clone. This chain connects TRBV21-1 to TRBJ1-6; no check of the table's D call, TRBD1, against the DNA was made. TRBV21-1 counts as a pseudogene. CDR3 size: 20 residues. DNA of the CDR3: TGTGCCAGCAGCAAAGTCCCGACTTCCGGGACAACTACCTATAATTCACCCCTCCACTTT. It translates to CASSKVPTSGTTTYNSPLHF.

The gene calls are TRBV12-5 and TRBJ2-7; D might be TRBD1 (6 bases). Trimming removed 2 bases at V and 7 bases at J, with 18 bases between. This CDR3 is 15 amino acids long. Germline V gene data show CDR1 as LGHNT and CDR2 as FRNRAP. CDR3 amino acids: CASGLSTTGTREQYF. CDR3 bases: TGTGCTAGTGGTTTGTCCACGACAGGAACTAGGGAGCAGTACTTC.

This chain connects TRBV12-3 or TRBV12-4 to TRBJ1-1; D is unclear. The CDR3 has 12 amino acids. V was pared by 5 bases and J by 5 bases, with 9 bases between. The chain's CDR3 is CASSPRKTEAFF. DNA of the CDR3: TGTGCCAGCAGTCCTAGGAAGACTGAAGCTTTCTTT.

The chain is built from TRBV18 and TRBJ2-5; D unclear. Germline-derived CDR1 and CDR2 are KGHSH and LQKENI. CDR3 size: 13 residues. The ends were cut back, 1 base at V and 4 bases at J, with 7 bases in the middle. The CDR3 protein is CASSPRVGETQYF. The DNA of the CDR3 is TGTGCCAGCTCACCACGAGTCGGAGAGACCCAGTACTTC.

This chain uses TRBV2 with TRBJ2-2; D remains ambiguous. CDR3 length: 13 amino acids. V lost 1 base and J lost 4, with 4 bases in between. CDR1 and CDR2 (germline): SNHLY, FYNNEI. This CDR3 reads CASSEGSTGELFF. The DNA of the CDR3 is TGTGCCAGCAGTGAAGGCAGCACCGGGGAGCTGTTTTTT. Full variable domain (missing parts from reference TRBV2 and TRBJ2-2): EPEVTQTPSHQVTQMGQEVILRCVPISNHLYFYWYRQILGQKVEFLVSFYNNEISEKSEIFDDQFSVERPDGSNFTLKIRSTKLEDSAMYFCASSEGSTGELFFGEGSRLTVL.

This chain uses TRBV5-1 with TRBJ2-2, with TRBD2 matching over 8 bases. This CDR3 has 15 residues. Germline V gene data show CDR1 as SGHRS and CDR2 as YFSETQ. Trimming removed 0 bases from V and 4 bases from J; junction bases left unmatched: 2. The CDR3 spells CASSLGTSSTGELFF. The CDR3 bases are TGCGCCAGCAGCTTGGGGACTAGCAGCACCGGGGAGCTGTTTTTT.

The CDR3, as DNA: TGCGCCAGCAGTCAACGGGGGGGTGAACAGGAGCCTGATCAGCCCCAGCATTTT. Translation gives CASSQRGGEQEPDQPQHF. This sequence joins TRBV23-1 and TRBJ1-5; possible D gene TRBD1, 5 bases. TRBV23-1 carries the ORF label, with uncertain function. With 2 bases removed from V and 5 bases from J, the gap between germline ends came to 22 bases. The CDR3 consists of 18 residues.

This clone occurred once. The chain joins TRBV14 to TRBJ1-4; D gene ambiguous. The CDR3 spans 13 residues. V was clipped by 4 bases and J by 4 bases, with 7 bases between them. Germline CDR1 is SGHDN and CDR2 is FVKESK. The CDR3 region is CASSRSLNEKLFF. CDR3 DNA: TGTGCCAGCAGCCGGAGCCTTAATGAAAAACTGTTTTTT.

The chain joins TRBV27 to TRBJ2-5; D unresolved. The CDR3 totals 11 residues. Germline V gene data show CDR1 as MNHEY and CDR2 as SMNVEV (reference sequence). V was pared by 11 bases and J by 3 bases, with 10 bases between. The chain's CDR3 is CAVDCEETQYF. The CDR3 DNA is TGTGCCGTTGATTGCGAAGAGACCCAGTACTTC.

The V and J genes are TRBV19 and TRBJ2-3; D is uncertain. This CDR3 comprises 14 residues. In germline, CDR1 is LNHDA, CDR2 SQIVND (reference sequence). Trimming pared 3 bases from V and 3 bases from J, leaving 10 bases between. The CDR3 bases are TGTGCCAGTAGTATCGCCGAGGCAACAGATACGCAGTATTTT. Protein: CASSIAEATDTQYF.

This chain links TRBV27 with TRBJ1-6; D ambiguous. With 3 bases removed from V and 6 bases from J, the gap between germline ends came to 6 bases. Per the germline V gene, CDR1 is MNHEY and CDR2 is SMNVEV (reference sequence). CDR3 length: 13 amino acids. CDR3 sequence reads: CASSFGVNSPLHF. In DNA form, the CDR3 reads TGTGCCAGCAGTTTCGGGGTTAATTCACCCCTCCACTTT.

CDR3 DNA: TGTGCCAGCAAGCGGGGTGGTGGGGACACCGGGGAGCTGTTTTTT. It translates to CASKRGGGDTGELFF. The chain carries TRBV6-5 and TRBJ2-2; the match to TRBD2 covers 7 bases. Trimming cost V 7 bases and J 3 bases; bases outside gene matches: 8. CDR1 is MNHEY and CDR2 is SVGAGI in the germline V gene. The length of the CDR3 is 15 residues.

The V call is TRBV6-2 or TRBV6-3, the J call TRBJ2-7; TRBD2 matches 8 bases. J gave up 6 bases and V 3 bases, and 7 bases lay outside the gene matches. Germline assignment: CDR1 MNHEY and CDR2 SVGEGT. The length of the CDR3 is 14 residues. In DNA form, the CDR3 reads TGTGCCAGCAGTTATAGCGGGGCCTCGGGCGAGCAGTACTTC. It is translated as CASSYSGASGEQYF.

This clone came up once. J is TRBJ1-2 and V is TRBV3-1 (or the pseudogene TRBV3-2); 9 bases agree with TRBD1. Per the germline V gene, CDR1 is LGHDT and CDR2 is YNNKEL (reference sequence). With 3 bases clipped from V and 6 bases from J, the junction kept 5 bases outside the gene matches. The CDR3 totals 14 residues. CDR3 protein: CASSHTQGADGYTF. In nucleotides, the CDR3 is TGTGCCAGCAGCCACACACAGGGGGCCGATGGCTACACCTTC.

This chain uses TRBV7-9 with TRBJ1-3, with D perhaps matching TRBD1 (5 bases). Per the germline V gene, CDR1 is SEHNR and CDR2 is FQNEAQ (reference sequence). The V and J ends lost 3 bases and 5 bases respectively, with 14 bases between them. This CDR3 region has 15 residues. This chain's CDR3 is CASSLTLRGRNTIYF. The CDR3 DNA reads as TGTGCCAGCAGCTTGACCCTAAGGGGCAGAAACACCATATATTTT.

The J gene is TRBJ1-2, the V gene TRBV19; maybe TRBD1 (5 bases). V lost 7 bases to trimming and J lost 9 bases, with 12 bases between them. The CDR3 spans 11 residues. From germline, CDR1 is LNHDA and CDR2 SQIVND (reference sequence). CDR3 residues: CASTPGGSYTF. As DNA, the CDR3 is TGTGCCAGTACCCCGGGGGGTAGCTACACCTTC.

This chain links TRBV6-5 with TRBJ2-2; 7 nucleotides align to TRBD2. The germline CDR1 and CDR2 sequences are MNHEY and SVGAGI. The CDR3 length is 14 residues. Trimming removed 5 bases from V and 4 bases from J; junction bases left unmatched: 4. CDR3 region: CASSPRGGTGELFF. The CDR3 region has the DNA TGTGCCAGCAGTCCACGCGGGGGCACCGGGGAGCTGTTTTTT.